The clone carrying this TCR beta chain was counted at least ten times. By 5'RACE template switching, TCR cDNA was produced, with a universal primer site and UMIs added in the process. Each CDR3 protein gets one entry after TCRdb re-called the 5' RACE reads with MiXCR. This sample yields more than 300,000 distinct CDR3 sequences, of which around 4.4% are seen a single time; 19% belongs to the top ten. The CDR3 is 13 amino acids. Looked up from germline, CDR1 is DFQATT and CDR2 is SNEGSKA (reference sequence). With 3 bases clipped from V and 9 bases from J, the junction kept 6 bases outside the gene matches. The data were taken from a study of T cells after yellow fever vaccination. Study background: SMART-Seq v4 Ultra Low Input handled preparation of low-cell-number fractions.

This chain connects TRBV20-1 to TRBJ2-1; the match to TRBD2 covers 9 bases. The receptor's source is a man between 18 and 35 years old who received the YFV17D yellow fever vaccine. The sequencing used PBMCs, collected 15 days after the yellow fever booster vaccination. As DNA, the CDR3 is TGCAGTGCTAGGACTAGCGGTGCTGGTGAGCAGTTCTTC. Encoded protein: CSARTSGAGEQFF.